This TCR beta chain was observed in a study of cytomegalovirus exposure and HLA in healthy donors. Regarding the study as a whole: A highly shared variant cluster was judged a likely technical artifact. A later analysis linked a missense DCLRE1C variant to TCR beta V- and J-gene trimming. Cytomegalovirus status, reportedly, was diagnosed with high specificity and sensitivity by the classifier. CMV antigen specificity was confirmed in vitro for three CMV-associated chains.

It was with 60 Vbeta and 13 Jbeta primers that the PCR ran. TCRdb keeps only in-frame clones here, not all; method: immunoSEQ multiplex PCR. Its clone listing holds about 48,000 clones. Comments on this clone: What it recognizes is unknown.

The CDR3 extends over 16 amino acids. Germline lookup yields CDR1 SGHVS and CDR2 FNYEAQ. Sequencing was done on a sample of PBMCs. The clonotype originates from a middle-aged woman in good health and CMV-seronegative. The chain has TRBV7-6 and TRBJ2-5, with D perhaps matching TRBD2 (6 bases). The J call is uncertain, as TRBJ2-7 better fits the DNA end. In DNA, the CDR3 is TGTGCCAGCAGCCCCGGAGGGGTCAGAGCCTCCTACGAGCAGTACTTC. Its protein product is CASSPGGVRASYEQYF.